Shown below are 25 T cell receptor beta chains from a single sample sequenced in a study of cytomegalovirus exposure and HLA in healthy donors. PCR was performed using 60 Vbeta and 13 Jbeta primers. Data came from immunoSEQ multiplex PCR; TCRdb stores just in-frame clones and leaves some out. The table lists some 80,000 clones, 62% of them singletons. Sequenced material: PBMCs. The receptors were sampled from a male donor in good health and CMV-seropositive.

This chain connects TRBV6-5 to TRBJ2-6; the D is unclear. Germline V gene sequence: CDR1 MNHEY, CDR2 SVGAGI. V lost 2 bases and J 10 bases, leaving 9 bases between the germline ends. This CDR3 is 13 amino acids long. CDR3 sequence reads: CASSYRSSNVLTF. CDR3 nucleotide sequence: TGTGCCAGCAGTTACCGGAGTTCTAACGTCCTGACTTTC.

The chain links TRBV7-9 to TRBJ1-3; TRBD1 is a possible D gene (6 bases). Looked up from germline, CDR1 is SEHNR and CDR2 is FQNEAQ (reference sequence). V shed 3 bases and J shed 2 bases, with 20 bases lying between them. There are 18 residues in the CDR3. In nucleotides, the CDR3 is TGTGCCAGCAGCTTCCCCGGTGGGGGGGCTAATCCTGGAAACACCATATATTTT. This translates into CASSFPGGGANPGNTIYF. Combining the CDR3 with reference TRBV7-9 and TRBJ1-3 gives the whole variable domain DTGVSQNPRHKITKRGQNVTFRCDPISEHNRLYWYRQTLGQGPEFLTYFQNEAQLEKSRLLSDRFSAERPKGSFSTLEIQRTEQGDSAMYLCASSFPGGGANPGNTIYFGEGSWLTVV.

This clone showed up just a few times. The chain combines TRBV5-5 with TRBJ2-7; 8 bases align to TRBD1. This CDR3 has 15 residues. Germline V CDR1 and CDR2: SGHKS, YYEKEE (reference sequence). J gave up 0 bases and V 4 bases, and 6 bases lay outside the gene matches. CDR3 coding DNA: TGTGCCAGCAGCCCCCGACAGGGGACCTCCTACGAGCAGTACTTC. Encoded protein: CASSPRQGTSYEQYF.

V and J are TRBV6-5 and TRBJ1-3; 8 bases line up with TRBD1. Germline-derived CDR1 and CDR2 are MNHEY and SVGAGI. The CDR3 consists of 14 residues. With 6 bases clipped from V and 7 bases from J, the junction kept 8 bases outside the gene matches. The CDR3 reads CASRTNNRGNTIYF. The CDR3 DNA reads as TGTGCCAGCAGAACCAACAACAGGGGGAACACCATATATTTT.

The chain recombines TRBV7-3 with TRBJ2-2; 12 positions match TRBD1. Losses at the gene ends were 5 bases for V and 7 bases for J; bases not matched to a gene: 8. The CDR3 is made up of 16 amino acids. The germline gives CDR1 SGHTA, CDR2 FQGTGA. In DNA form, the CDR3 reads TGTGCCAGCAGCATACCGGGACAGGGGGCTGACGGGGAGCTGTTTTTT. It yields the protein CASSIPGQGADGELFF. The whole variable domain, remainder taken from reference TRBV7-3 and TRBJ2-2, is GAGVSQTPSNKVTEKGKYVELRCDPISGHTALYWYRQSLGQGPEFLIYFQGTGAADDSGLPNDRFFAVRPEGSVSTLKIQRTERGDSAVYLCASSIPGQGADGELFFGEGSRLTVL.

The rearrangement uses TRBV9 and TRBJ2-3; unclear D gene. The CDR3 length is 15 residues. Trimming shortened V by 0 bases and J by 6 bases, and 14 bases separated the two germline ends. Looked up from germline, CDR1 is SGDLS and CDR2 is YYNGEE. CDR3 in DNA: TGTGCCAGCAGCGTAGATCTCCCTTCGACTGATACGCAGTATTTT. It yields the protein CASSVDLPSTDTQYF.

This clone was seen only once. The chain has TRBV28 and TRBJ1-1; D is perhaps TRBD1 (6 bases). Germline lookup yields CDR1 MDHEN and CDR2 SYDVKM. The CDR3 runs 14 residues. The ends were cut back, 3 bases at V and 5 bases at J, with 13 bases in the middle. The chain's CDR3 is CASSFQGLRTEAFF. In nucleotides, the CDR3 is TGTGCCAGCAGTTTCCAGGGGTTGAGGACTGAAGCTTTCTTT.

In this sample, this clone turned up a few times. CDR3 loop: CAWSVGTGTHEQFF. In DNA, the CDR3 is TGTGCCTGGAGTGTCGGGACAGGTACCCATGAGCAGTTCTTC. The chain combines TRBV30 with TRBJ2-1; 8 positions match TRBD1. Germline V gives CDR1 GTSNPN, CDR2 SVGIG (reference sequence). The CDR3 is 14 residues long. Trimming took 0 bases from V and 8 from J; bases not matched to a gene: 6. The whole variable domain, filled in from reference TRBV30 and TRBJ2-1, reads SQTIHQWPATLVQPVGSPLSLECTVEGTSNPNLYWYRQAAGRGLQLLFYSVGIGQISSEVPQNLSASRPQDRQFILSSKKLLLSDSGFYLCAWSVGTGTHEQFFGPGTRLTVL.

V usage is TRBV18 and J usage is TRBJ1-6; D may be TRBD1 (6 bases). V lost 3 bases to trimming and J lost 7 bases, with 13 bases between them. The germline CDR1 and CDR2 sequences are KGHSH and LQKENI. This CDR3 comprises 15 residues. Here the CDR3 reads CASSPAAGDNSPLHF. CDR3 coding DNA: TGTGCCAGCTCACCGGCAGCAGGGGACAATTCACCCCTCCACTTT.

This chain uses TRBV7-8 with TRBJ2-5; D is perhaps TRBD2 (6 bases). The germline gives CDR1 SGHVS, CDR2 FQNEAQ. This CDR3 region has 15 residues. Trimming removed 2 bases from V and 5 bases from J, with 15 bases in between. CDR3 in DNA: TGTGCCAGCAGCTTAACTGGCGGGGCCAGGGAGACCCAGTACTTC. Amino acids: CASSLTGGARETQYF. Filled out from reference TRBV7-8 and TRBJ2-5, the complete variable domain reads GAGVSQSPRYKVAKRGQDVALRCDPISGHVSLFWYQQALGQGPEFLTYFQNEAQLDKSGLPSDRFFAERPEGSVSTLKIQRTQQEDSAVYLCASSLTGGARETQYFGPGTRLLVL.

This chain uses TRBV2 with TRBJ2-2, with a weak D call TRBD2 (5 bases). In germline, CDR1 is SNHLY, CDR2 FYNNEI. The CDR3 length is 15 residues. The V end was cut by 0 bases, the J end by 1 base, with 6 bases between. The CDR3 DNA is TGTGCCAGCAGTGAAGCAGCGGTGAACACCGGGGAGCTGTTTTTT. Translating gives CASSEAAVNTGELFF.

This chain links TRBV6-5 with TRBJ1-1; tentative D call: TRBD1 (5 bases). The CDR3 has 14 amino acids. Trimming took 0 bases from V and 8 from J, leaving 13 bases between them. CDR1 is MNHEY, CDR2 SVGAGI, per germline. The CDR3 sequence: CASSYSSSKGEAFF. The CDR3 nucleotides are TGTGCCAGCAGTTACTCGAGTTCGAAGGGGGAAGCTTTCTTT.

The genes are TRBV6-4 and TRBJ2-6; D not resolved. The CDR3 has 15 residues. V lost 9 bases and J 1 base, leaving 13 bases between the germline ends. Germline V gene lookup returns CDR1 MRHNA and CDR2 SNTAGT. The CDR3 spells CARDGVVSGANVLTF. The CDR3 DNA sequence: TGTGCCAGAGACGGAGTAGTTTCTGGGGCCAACGTCCTGACTTTC.

This clone was picked up a small number of times. The V gene is TRBV6-5, the J gene TRBJ2-1; TRBD2 aligns across 9 bases. CDR1 is MNHEY, CDR2 SVGAGI, per germline. Trimming cost V 0 bases and J 3 bases; bases outside gene matches: 3. The CDR3 totals 16 residues. The CDR3 spells CASSYSVAGVYNEQFF. The CDR3 DNA reads as TGTGCCAGCAGTTACTCTGTAGCGGGAGTCTACAATGAGCAGTTCTTC.

This clone was counted a few times. The chain couples TRBV18 to TRBJ1-1; D is possibly TRBD1 (6 bases). V dropped 4 bases and J dropped 0 bases, with 18 bases sitting between them. This CDR3 spans 17 amino acids. Germline V gene lookup returns CDR1 KGHSH and CDR2 LQKENI. As DNA, the CDR3 is TGTGCCAGCTCACTAACCCCCTTACAGGGCGTGAACACTGAAGCTTTCTTT. Its translation is CASSLTPLQGVNTEAFF.

This clone came up once. The V call is TRBV25-1, the J call TRBJ2-3; TRBD2 is a possible D gene (6 bases). CDR1 MGHDK and CDR2 SYGVNS come from the germline V gene. The CDR3 loop spans 16 amino acids. V was clipped by 3 bases and J by 2 bases, with 15 bases between them. The CDR3, as DNA: TGTGCCAGCAGTGACCGGGCGGGGCGGGTCACAGATACGCAGTATTTT. Its protein is CASSDRAGRVTDTQYF.

V and J are TRBV19 and TRBJ2-7; D call uncertain. V was pared by 2 bases and J by 2 bases, with 10 bases between. CDR1 is LNHDA and CDR2 is SQIVND in the germline V gene (reference sequence). CDR3 length equals 14 residues. The CDR3 bases are TGTGCCAGTAGTATAATGGCCAGAACCTACGAGCAGTACTTC. Translating gives CASSIMARTYEQYF. Combining the CDR3 with reference TRBV19 and TRBJ2-7 gives the whole variable domain DGGITQSPKYLFRKEGQNVTLSCEQNLNHDAMYWYRQDPGQGLRLIYYSQIVNDFQKGDIAEGYSVSREKKESFPLTVTSAQKNPTAFYLCASSIMARTYEQYFGPGTRLTVT.

This chain uses TRBV6-6 with TRBJ2-2; 7 bases align to TRBD1. With 10 bases clipped from V and 6 bases from J, the junction kept 8 bases outside the gene matches. CDR1 and CDR2 from the germline V gene are MNHNY and SVGAGI (reference sequence). The CDR3 spans 13 residues. The CDR3 sequence: CATLGQVPGELFF. CDR3 nucleotides: TGTGCCACCCTAGGACAGGTCCCCGGGGAGCTGTTTTTT.

The chain carries TRBV10-3 and TRBJ1-1; no definite D call. Germline V gene lookup returns CDR1 ENHRY and CDR2 SYGVKD. Between the trimmed V and J ends, which lost 7 bases and 3 bases, there was a span of 15 bases. The CDR3 length is 14 residues. The CDR3 reads CAITPEGVHTEAFF. Written as DNA, the CDR3 is TGTGCCATCACCCCCGAGGGAGTTCACACTGAAGCTTTCTTT.

The chain has TRBV7-9 and TRBJ1-2, with TRBD1 identical over 11 bases. The CDR3 has 16 amino acids. Germline loops: CDR1 SEHNR, CDR2 FQNEAQ (reference sequence). The ends lost 5 bases at V and 4 bases at J; junction bases unmatched: 9. The CDR3 loop is CASSRRAGTGGYGYTF. CDR3 coding DNA: TGTGCCAGCAGCAGACGAGCCGGGACAGGGGGCTATGGCTACACCTTC.

The rearrangement uses TRBV9 and TRBJ1-1, with 10 bases fitting TRBD1. Trimming removed 4 bases from V and 7 bases from J; junction bases left unmatched: 13. The germline V gene encodes CDR1 SGDLS and CDR2 YYNGEE. This CDR3 spans 16 amino acids. CDR3 region: CASSPGTGERGSEAFF. The CDR3 DNA is TGTGCCAGCAGCCCCGGGACAGGGGAGAGGGGGAGTGAAGCTTTCTTT. Using reference TRBV9 and TRBJ1-1 for the parts outside the CDR3, the full variable domain is DSGVTQTPKHLITATGQRVTLRCSPRSGDLSVYWYQQSLDQGLQFLIQYYNGEERAKGNILERFSAQQFPDLHSELNLSSLELGDSALYFCASSPGTGERGSEAFFGQGTRLTVV.

This clone was recorded once. The V gene is TRBV6-5, the J gene TRBJ2-7; 7 bases agree with TRBD2. Germline trimming cut 4 bases from V and 2 bases from J; bases unmatched to any gene: 5. CDR3 length: 14 amino acids. The germline V gene encodes CDR1 MNHEY and CDR2 SVGAGI. CDR3 bases: TGTGCCAGCAGTTCTGAGCGGGGAGCCTACGAGCAGTACTTC. It encodes CASSSERGAYEQYF.

This clone was counted between two and nine times. The gene calls are TRBV6-5 and TRBJ2-7; 9 bases fit TRBD1. Germline trimming cut 3 bases from V and 5 bases from J; bases unmatched to any gene: 11. The CDR3 loop spans 16 amino acids. Germline CDR1 MNHEY, CDR2 SVGAGI. The chain's CDR3 is CASSYTGTGKGDEQYF. The CDR3, as DNA: TGTGCCAGCAGTTATACTGGGACAGGGAAAGGTGACGAGCAGTACTTC.

The CDR3 sequence: CASRDTDYEQYF. In DNA form, the CDR3 reads TGCGCCAGCAGGGACACGGACTACGAGCAGTACTTC. The chain is built from TRBV4-3 and TRBJ2-7, with D possibly being TRBD1 (5 bases). V was cut by 6 bases and J by 3 bases, with 9 bases left in between. This CDR3 is 12 amino acids long. CDR1 and CDR2 from the germline V gene are LGHNA and YSLEER.

V is TRBV2 and J is TRBJ2-1; 11 bases fit TRBD2. Germline assignment: CDR1 SNHLY and CDR2 FYNNEI. CDR3 length equals 14 residues. The V segment lost 6 bases and the J segment 5 bases; nucleotides outside the gene matches: 3. The CDR3 here is CASRGLAADNEQFF. Here the CDR3 DNA reads TGTGCCAGCAGGGGACTAGCGGCTGACAATGAGCAGTTCTTC.